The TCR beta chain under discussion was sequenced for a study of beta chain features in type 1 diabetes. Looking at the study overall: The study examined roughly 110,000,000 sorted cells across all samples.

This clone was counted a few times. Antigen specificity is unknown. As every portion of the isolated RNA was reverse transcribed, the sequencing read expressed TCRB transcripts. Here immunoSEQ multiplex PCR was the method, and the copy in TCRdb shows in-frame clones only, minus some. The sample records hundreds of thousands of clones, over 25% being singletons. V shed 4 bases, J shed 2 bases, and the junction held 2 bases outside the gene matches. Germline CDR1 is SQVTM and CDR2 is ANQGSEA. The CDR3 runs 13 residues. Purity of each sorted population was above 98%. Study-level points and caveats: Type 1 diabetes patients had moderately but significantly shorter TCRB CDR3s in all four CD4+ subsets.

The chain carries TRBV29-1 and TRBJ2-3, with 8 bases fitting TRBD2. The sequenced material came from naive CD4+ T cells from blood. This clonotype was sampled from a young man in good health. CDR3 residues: CSVGGRYTDTQYF. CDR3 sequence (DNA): TGCAGCGTTGGCGGGAGGTACACAGATACGCAGTATTTT.